This passage covers 6 T cell receptor beta chains from one sample sequenced in a study of beta chain features in type 1 diabetes (dated by TCRdb to between 2018 and 2020). The library relied on the immunoSEQ multiplex PCR assay. The High Capacity cDNA Reverse Transcription Kit was used to reverse transcribe all of the isolated RNA, meaning that expressed TCRB transcripts were what got sequenced. What TCRdb holds here is the immuneACCESS table cut down to in-frame rearrangements. Part of the clones is not present; checked against another copy, under half of the missing clones reflect an unresolved V gene, and the others are unexplained. The sample table records hundreds of thousands of clones; roughly an eighth of these occur just once. The top ten clonotypes cover roughly 0.017% of the sample. Material for sequencing was naive CD4+ T cells from blood. The cell subset or site label of this sample denotes: true naive CD4+ T cells. These receptors originate from a man between 18 and 35 years old in good health.

In its sample, this clone was seen many times. The rearrangement joins TRBV7-2 to TRBJ2-5, with 9 bases aligning to TRBD2. The CDR3 runs to 14 residues. CDR1 is SGHTA, CDR2 FQGNSA, per germline. Trimming removed 5 bases from V and 8 bases from J; junction bases left unmatched: 9. The CDR3 coding sequence is TGTGCCAGCAGCCCAACTAGCGGGCGGGATACCCAGTACTTC. It specifies CASSPTSGRDTQYF.

This clone was seen a handful of times. The chain couples TRBV4-3 to TRBJ2-3; D gene unclear. V lost 3 bases and J 2 bases, leaving 6 bases between the germline ends. The germline V gene encodes CDR1 LGHNA and CDR2 YSLEER. This CDR3 is 13 amino acids long. CDR3 sequence reads: CASSQGHTDTQYF. CDR3 in DNA: TGCGCCAGCAGCCAGGGCCACACAGATACGCAGTATTTT.

This clone was detected a few times. The V call is TRBV15, the J call TRBJ2-7; 7 bases are a match to TRBD1. V gave up 4 bases and J gave up 6 bases; unmatched junction bases: 9. The CDR3 covers 14 residues. Germline V gene lookup returns CDR1 LNHNV and CDR2 YYDKDF (reference sequence). The CDR3 DNA follows: TGTGCCACCAGCACATTGGACAGGCCCGCCGAGCAGTACTTC. Protein sequence: CATSTLDRPAEQYF. Full variable domain (outside the CDR3, taken from reference TRBV15 and TRBJ2-7): DAMVIQNPRYQVTQFGKPVTLSCSQTLNHNVMYWYQQKSSQAPKLLFHYYDKDFNNEADTPDNFQSRRPNTSFCFLDIRSPGLGDTAMYLCATSTLDRPAEQYFGPGTRLTVT.

This clone was observed a handful of times. The CDR3 protein is CASSASTSGYTDTQYF. The DNA for the CDR3 is TGTGCCAGCAGCGCCTCGACTAGCGGATACACAGATACGCAGTATTTT. This chain links TRBV28 with TRBJ2-3; 9 bases are a match to TRBD2. V shed 6 bases and J 2 bases; nucleotides not matched to a gene: 9. Germline V gene lookup returns CDR1 MDHEN and CDR2 SYDVKM. The CDR3 totals 16 residues.

V usage is TRBV6-5 and J usage is TRBJ1-5; a weak D match, TRBD1 (6 bases). The germline V and J ends were trimmed by 6 bases and 9 bases, with 18 bases remaining between them. Germline loops: CDR1 MNHEY, CDR2 SVGAGI. This CDR3 is built from 14 residues. CDR3 coding DNA: TGTGCCAGCAGCCGTCAGAGAGGGGGTTCGCCCCAGCATTTT. This translates into CASSRQRGGSPQHF.

A few counts support this clone. DNA of the CDR3: TGTGCCAGCAGTGAATATGTGGGTGGCGGAGAGACCCAGTACTTC. Amino acids: CASSEYVGGGETQYF. The V and J genes are TRBV25-1 and TRBJ2-5, with unresolved D. The V gene's germline CDR1 is MGHDK and CDR2 SYGVNS. Trimming removed 0 bases at V and 4 bases at J, with 12 bases between. The length of the CDR3 is 15 residues.